A single sample is the source of the 3 T cell receptor beta chains below, sequenced in a study of tumor-infiltrating lymphocytes in primary liver carcinoma. The template, around 540 ng total RNA, yielded TCR beta cDNA made with a constant-region primer. Generation of the TCR beta libraries relied on three nested multiplex PCR rounds using slightly modified ARM-PCR. The first two PCR rounds used TRBV1-TRBV30 forward primers with a C-beta reverse primer, roughly 10 cycles each. TCRdb fed the multiplex PCR reads into MiXCR, producing one record per CDR3 protein. The sample gives approximately 330,000 distinct CDR3 sequences, roughly 61% of which show up once; about 6.5% is in the top ten. Extraction also yielded germline DNA, while blood RNA was obtained from unsorted whole blood. The sequencing input was peripheral blood. Receptors originate from a man in his forties with primary liver carcinoma and hepatitis B virus infection.

J is TRBJ2-1 and V is TRBV19; D call uncertain. The CDR3 spans 16 residues. The V and J ends lost 10 bases and 0 bases respectively, with 19 bases between them. CDR1 is LNHDA, CDR2 SQIVND, per germline (reference sequence). The chain's CDR3 is CATGGGSTSSYNEQFF. CDR3 sequence (DNA): TGTGCCACCGGCGGCGGCTCGACGAGCTCCTACAATGAGCAGTTCTTC.

V usage is TRBV29-1 and J usage is TRBJ2-2, with a tentative D call TRBD2 (5 bases). This CDR3 has 15 residues. Trimming pared 3 bases from V and 1 base from J, leaving 12 bases between. Germline CDR1 is SQVTM and CDR2 is ANQGSEA. The CDR3 spells CSVDLPGGNTGELFF. The CDR3 DNA sequence: TGCAGCGTTGACTTACCTGGAGGGAACACCGGGGAGCTGTTTTTT.

This clonotype was recorded only once. Sequence at one end of the junction differs from germline and may be a read error. The rearrangement joins TRBV5-6 to TRBJ1-1; D is unresolved. Germline assignment: CDR1 SGHDT and CDR2 YYEEEE. CDR3 length equals 14 residues. The CDR3: CASGFFGWATEAFF. The CDR3 coding sequence is TGCGCCAGCGGCTTCTTTGGATGGGCGACTGAAGCTTTCTTT.